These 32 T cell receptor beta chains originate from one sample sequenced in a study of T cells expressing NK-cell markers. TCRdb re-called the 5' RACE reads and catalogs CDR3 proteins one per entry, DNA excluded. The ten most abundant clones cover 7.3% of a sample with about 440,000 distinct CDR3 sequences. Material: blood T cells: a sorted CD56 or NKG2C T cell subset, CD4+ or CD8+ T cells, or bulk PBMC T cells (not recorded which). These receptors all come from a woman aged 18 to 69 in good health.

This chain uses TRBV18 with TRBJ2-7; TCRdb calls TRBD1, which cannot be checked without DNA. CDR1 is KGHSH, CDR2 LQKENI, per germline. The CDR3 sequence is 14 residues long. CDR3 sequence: CASSPSTGVHEQYF.

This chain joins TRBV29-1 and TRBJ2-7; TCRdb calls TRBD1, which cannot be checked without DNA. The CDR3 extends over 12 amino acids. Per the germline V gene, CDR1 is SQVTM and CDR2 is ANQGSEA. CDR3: CSGRTGNLEQYF.

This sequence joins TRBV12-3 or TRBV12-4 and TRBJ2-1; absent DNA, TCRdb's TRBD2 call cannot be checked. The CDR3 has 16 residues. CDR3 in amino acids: CASSNLVGRDYNEQFF.

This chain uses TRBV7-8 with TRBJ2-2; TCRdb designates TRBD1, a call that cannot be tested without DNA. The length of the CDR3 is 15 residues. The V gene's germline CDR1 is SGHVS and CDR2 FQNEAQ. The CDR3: CASSPVGTGTGELFF. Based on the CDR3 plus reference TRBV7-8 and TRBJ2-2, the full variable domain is GAGVSQSPRYKVAKRGQDVALRCDPISGHVSLFWYQQALGQGPEFLTYFQNEAQLDKSGLPSDRFFAERPEGSVSTLKIQRTQQEDSAVYLCASSPVGTGTGELFFGEGSRLTVL.

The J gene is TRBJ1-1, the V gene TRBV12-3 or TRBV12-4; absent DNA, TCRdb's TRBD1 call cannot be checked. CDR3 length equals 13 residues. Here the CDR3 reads CASSRTVNTEAFF.

CDR3 loop: CSAPERGPWETQYF. V and J are TRBV20-1 and TRBJ2-5; TCRdb calls TRBD1, which cannot be checked without DNA. The CDR3 has 14 amino acids. CDR1 DFQATT and CDR2 SNEGSKA come from the germline V gene (reference sequence).

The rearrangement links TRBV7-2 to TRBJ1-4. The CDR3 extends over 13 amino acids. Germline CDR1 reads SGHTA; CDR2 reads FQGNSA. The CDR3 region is CASSRGVNEKLFF.

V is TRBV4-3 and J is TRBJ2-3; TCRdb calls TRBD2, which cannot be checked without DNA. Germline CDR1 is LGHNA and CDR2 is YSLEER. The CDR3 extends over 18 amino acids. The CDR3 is CASSQARRLAGAGDTQYF.

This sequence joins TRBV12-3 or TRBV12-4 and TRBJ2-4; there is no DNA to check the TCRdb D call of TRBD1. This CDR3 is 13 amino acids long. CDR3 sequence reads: CASRQGGKNIQYF.

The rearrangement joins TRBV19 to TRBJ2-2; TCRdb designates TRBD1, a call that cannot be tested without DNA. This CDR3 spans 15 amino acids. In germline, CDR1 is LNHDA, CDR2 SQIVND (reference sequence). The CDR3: CASSSPGTNTGELFF.

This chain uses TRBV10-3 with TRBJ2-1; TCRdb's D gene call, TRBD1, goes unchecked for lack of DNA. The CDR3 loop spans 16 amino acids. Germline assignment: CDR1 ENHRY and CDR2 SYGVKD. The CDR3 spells CAISESLDRGRREQFF.

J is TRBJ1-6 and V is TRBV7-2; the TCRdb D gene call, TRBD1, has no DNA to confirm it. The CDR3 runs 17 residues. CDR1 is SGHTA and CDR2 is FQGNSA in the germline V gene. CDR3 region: CASRIRGNRGTNSPLHF. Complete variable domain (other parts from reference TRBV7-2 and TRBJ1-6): GAGVSQSPSNKVTEKGKDVELRCDPISGHTALYWYRQSLGQGLEFLIYFQGNSAPDKSGLPSDRFSAERTGGSVSTLTIQRTQQEDSAVYLCASRIRGNRGTNSPLHFGNGTRLTVT.

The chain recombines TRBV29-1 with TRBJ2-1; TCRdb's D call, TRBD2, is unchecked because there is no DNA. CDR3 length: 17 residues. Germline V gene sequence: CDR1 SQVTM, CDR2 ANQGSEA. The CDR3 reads CSVGGLAGRGAYNEQFF.

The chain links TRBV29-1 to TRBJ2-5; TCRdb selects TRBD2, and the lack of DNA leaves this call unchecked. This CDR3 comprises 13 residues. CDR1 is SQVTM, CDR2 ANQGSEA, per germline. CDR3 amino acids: CSVDGTSFETQYF.

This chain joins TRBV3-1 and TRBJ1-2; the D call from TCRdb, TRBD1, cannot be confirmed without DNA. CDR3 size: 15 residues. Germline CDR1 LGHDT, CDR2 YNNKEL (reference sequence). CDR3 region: CASSQVRGLTYGYTF.

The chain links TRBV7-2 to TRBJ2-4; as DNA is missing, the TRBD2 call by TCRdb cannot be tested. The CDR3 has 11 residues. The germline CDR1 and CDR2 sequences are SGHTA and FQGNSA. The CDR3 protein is CASSRSGTQYF.

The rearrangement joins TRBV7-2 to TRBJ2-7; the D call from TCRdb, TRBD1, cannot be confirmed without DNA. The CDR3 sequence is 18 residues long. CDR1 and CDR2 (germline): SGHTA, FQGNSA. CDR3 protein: CASSLAPFFGGSSYEQYF.

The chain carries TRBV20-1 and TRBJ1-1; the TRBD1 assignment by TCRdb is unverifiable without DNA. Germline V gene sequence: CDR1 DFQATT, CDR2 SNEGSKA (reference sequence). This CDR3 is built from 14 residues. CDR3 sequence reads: CSATNQQGNTEAFF.

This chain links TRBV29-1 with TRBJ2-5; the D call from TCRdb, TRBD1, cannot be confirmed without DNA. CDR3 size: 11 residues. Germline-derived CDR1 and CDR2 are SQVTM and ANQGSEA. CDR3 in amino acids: CSVDGGETQYF.

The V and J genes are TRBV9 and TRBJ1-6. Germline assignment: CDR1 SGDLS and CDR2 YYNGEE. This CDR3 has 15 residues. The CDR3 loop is CASSPPAIYNSPLHF.

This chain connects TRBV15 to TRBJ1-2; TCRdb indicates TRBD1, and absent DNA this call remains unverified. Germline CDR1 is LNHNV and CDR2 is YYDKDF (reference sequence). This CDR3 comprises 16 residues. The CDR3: CATSSVAGQPRSGYTF.

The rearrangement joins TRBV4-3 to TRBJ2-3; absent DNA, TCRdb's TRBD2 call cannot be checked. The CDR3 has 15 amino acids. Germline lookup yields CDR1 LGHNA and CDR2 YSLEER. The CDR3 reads CASSLAMTIGSTQYF.

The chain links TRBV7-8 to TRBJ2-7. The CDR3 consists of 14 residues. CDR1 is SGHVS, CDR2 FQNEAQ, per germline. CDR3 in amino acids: CASSLGDIDYEQCF.

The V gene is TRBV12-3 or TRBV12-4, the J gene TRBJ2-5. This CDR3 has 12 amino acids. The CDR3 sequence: CASNIPLGTQYF.

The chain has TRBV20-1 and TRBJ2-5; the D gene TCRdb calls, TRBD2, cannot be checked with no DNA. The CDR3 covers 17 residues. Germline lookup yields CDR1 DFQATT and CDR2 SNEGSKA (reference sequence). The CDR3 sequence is CSARRMVAGEPVETQYF.

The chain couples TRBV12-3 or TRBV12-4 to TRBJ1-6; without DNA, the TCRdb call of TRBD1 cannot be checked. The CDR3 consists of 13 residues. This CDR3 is CASSLLEGRPLHF.

CDR3 sequence reads: CASSYSEADTQYF. This sequence joins TRBV6-2 or TRBV6-3 and TRBJ2-3. The CDR3 is made up of 13 amino acids. CDR1 is MNHEY and CDR2 is SVGEGT in the germline V gene.

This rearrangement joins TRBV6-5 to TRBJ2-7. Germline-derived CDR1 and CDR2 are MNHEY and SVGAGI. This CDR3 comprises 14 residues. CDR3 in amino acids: CASSYDTASYEQYF.

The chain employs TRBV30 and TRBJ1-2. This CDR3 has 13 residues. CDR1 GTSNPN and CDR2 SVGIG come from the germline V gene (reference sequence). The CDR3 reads CAWTSGRDYGYTF.

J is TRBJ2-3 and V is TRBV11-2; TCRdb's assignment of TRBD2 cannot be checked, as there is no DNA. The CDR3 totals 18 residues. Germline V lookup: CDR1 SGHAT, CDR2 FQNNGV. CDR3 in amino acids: CASSRTSGRSGAFNTQYF. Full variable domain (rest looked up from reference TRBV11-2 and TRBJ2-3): EAGVAQSPRYKIIEKRQSVAFWCNPISGHATLYWYQQILGQGPKLLIQFQNNGVVDDSQLPKDRFSAERLKGVDSTLKIQPAKLEDSAVYLCASSRTSGRSGAFNTQYFGPGTRLTVL.

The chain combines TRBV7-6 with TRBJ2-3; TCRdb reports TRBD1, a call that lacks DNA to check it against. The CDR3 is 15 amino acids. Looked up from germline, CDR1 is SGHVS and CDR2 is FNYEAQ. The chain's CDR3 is CASGLLSEGADTQYF.

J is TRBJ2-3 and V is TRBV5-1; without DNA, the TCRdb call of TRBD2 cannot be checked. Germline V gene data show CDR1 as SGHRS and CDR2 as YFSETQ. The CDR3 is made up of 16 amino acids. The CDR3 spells CASSLKSGDFTDTQYF. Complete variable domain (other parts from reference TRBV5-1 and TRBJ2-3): KAGVTQTPRYLIKTRGQQVTLSCSPISGHRSVSWYQQTPGQGLQFLFEYFSETQRNKGNFPGRFSGRQFSNSRSEMNVSTLELGDSALYLCASSLKSGDFTDTQYFGPGTRLTVL.